One sample yielded the 10 T cell receptor beta chains listed below, sequenced in a study of blood T cell repertoires in COVID-19. Clones were read by immunoSEQ multiplex PCR, and TCRdb kept only the in-frame ones, dropping some. The sample holds about 400,000 clones, 86% seen once. Sequencing was performed on peripheral blood. Receptors originate from a woman aged 25 to 45 with active or convalescent COVID-19.

The V gene is TRBV19, the J gene TRBJ2-1, with 8 nucleotides matching TRBD2. There are 17 residues in the CDR3. V lost 3 bases to trimming and J lost 5 bases; unmatched junction nucleotides: 12. In germline, CDR1 is LNHDA, CDR2 SQIVND (reference sequence). Here the CDR3 DNA reads TGTGCCAGTAGTATTATTGGGAACGGGAGGGCCCACAATGAGCAGTTCTTC. Encoded protein: CASSIIGNGRAHNEQFF.

The CDR3 DNA follows: TGCGCCAGCAGCTTGGCAGGGGGCGTTGAAAAACTGTTTTTT. The encoded protein is CASSLAGGVEKLFF. This chain uses TRBV5-1 with TRBJ1-4; 8 nucleotides match TRBD1. The CDR3 spans 14 residues. With 0 bases clipped from V and 7 bases from J, the junction kept 2 bases outside the gene matches. The germline CDR1 and CDR2 sequences are SGHRS and YFSETQ.

The rearrangement joins TRBV25-1 to TRBJ1-1, with a weak D call TRBD1 (6 bases). Trimming pared 5 bases from V and 2 bases from J, leaving 9 bases between. CDR1 and CDR2 from the germline V gene are MGHDK and SYGVNS. This CDR3 is 13 amino acids long. CDR3: CASSKTGNTEAFF. CDR3 sequence (DNA): TGTGCCAGCAGTAAGACAGGAAACACTGAAGCTTTCTTT.

The gene calls are TRBV6-5 and TRBJ2-3, with TRBD2 matching 9 bases. The CDR3 spans 14 residues. CDR1 is MNHEY, CDR2 SVGAGI, per germline. V trimming: 4 bases; J trimming: 5 bases; junction bases outside the gene matches: 4. CDR3 in DNA: TGTGCCAGCAGTTTAGCGGGAGAAGGAGATACGCAGTATTTT. Its protein product is CASSLAGEGDTQYF.

The chain carries TRBV3-1 (or the pseudogene TRBV3-2) and TRBJ1-2, with a tentative D call TRBD1 (5 bases). This CDR3 spans 14 amino acids. CDR1 is LGHDT, CDR2 YNNKEL, per germline (reference sequence). Between the trimmed V and J ends, which lost 0 bases and 4 bases, there was a span of 9 bases. For the CDR3, the DNA is TGTGCCAGCAGCCAAGATCGGGGGGGCTATGGCTACACCTTC. Protein: CASSQDRGGYGYTF.

The chain recombines TRBV5-1 with TRBJ1-2; no clear D. Germline CDR1 reads SGHRS; CDR2 reads YFSETQ. Trimming shortened V by 1 base and J by 4 bases, and 14 bases separated the two germline ends. The CDR3 sequence is 15 residues long. The CDR3 DNA reads as TGCGCCAGCAGCTTGACCGAGCCAGGTACCTATGGCTACACCTTC. This codes for CASSLTEPGTYGYTF.

V and J are TRBV19 and TRBJ1-1; TRBD1 matches at 7 bases. CDR1 is LNHDA, CDR2 SQIVND, per germline (reference sequence). There are 13 residues in the CDR3. J gave up 1 base and V 7 bases, and 3 bases lay outside the gene matches. CDR3 in DNA: TGTGCCAGTACCGGGACAGAGAACACTGAAGCTTTCTTT. This sequence encodes CASTGTENTEAFF.

In this sample, this clone turned up a few times. The genes are TRBV5-1 and TRBJ1-6, with no clear D. The CDR3 contains 14 residues. In germline, CDR1 is SGHRS, CDR2 YFSETQ. Trimming removed 0 bases from V and 7 bases from J, with 8 bases in between. The CDR3 region is CASSLAGPNSPLHF. CDR3 bases: TGCGCCAGCAGCTTGGCTGGGCCGAATTCACCCCTCCACTTT.

Written as DNA, the CDR3 is TGCGCCAGCAGAGACTGGACAGGGGGGAATTTGGAGACCCAGTACTTC. Translated: CASRDWTGGNLETQYF. This rearrangement joins TRBV10-2 to TRBJ2-5, with TRBD1 matching over 10 bases. This CDR3 contains 16 residues. Germline lookup yields CDR1 WSHSY and CDR2 SAAADI. J was trimmed by 5 bases and V by 6 bases; bases with no gene match: 12.

The chain recombines TRBV10-1 with TRBJ2-1, with TRBD2 matching over 14 bases. CDR1 is WNHNN, CDR2 SYGVQD, per germline (reference sequence). V was clipped by 4 bases and J by 14 bases; unmatched bases: 4. CDR3 size: 13 residues. The CDR3 coding sequence is TGCGCCAGCAGTGCGACTAGCGGGAGGGCCGAGTTCTTC. Its translation: CASSATSGRAEFF.